Listed here are 14 T cell receptor beta chains from one sample, sequenced in a study of blood T cell repertoires in COVID-19 (dated by TCRdb to the early 2020s). The receptor library was made with the immunoSEQ multiplex PCR assay. TCRdb took over this immuneACCESS table, retaining in-frame rearrangements with V and J assigned. Such tables are incomplete; in checked studies, under half of the missing clones stem from an unresolved V gene, and the remainder is unexplained. In this sample the table shows 37,000 or so clones, 81% of which occur a single time. The ten top clones hold roughly 29% of the sample. The material sequenced was peripheral blood. These receptors all stem from a man aged 80 or over with active or convalescent COVID-19.

The V gene is TRBV7-8, the J gene TRBJ2-1; no definite D call. Trimming cost V 4 bases and J 9 bases, with 16 bases left between them. The CDR3 consists of 14 residues. The germline CDR1 and CDR2 sequences are SGHVS and FQNEAQ. The CDR3 here is CASSYQRGSGEQFF. CDR3 nucleotide sequence: TGTGCCAGCAGCTACCAACGAGGTTCGGGTGAGCAGTTCTTC.

This rearrangement joins TRBV3-1 (or the pseudogene TRBV3-2) to TRBJ2-7; TRBD2 is a possible D gene (6 bases). The CDR3 is 14 amino acids. In germline, CDR1 is LGHDT, CDR2 YNNKEL (reference sequence). Trimming shortened V by 3 bases and J by 5 bases, and 14 bases separated the two germline ends. For the CDR3, the DNA is TGTGCCAGCAGCCAGGGGGGTTGGATCGACGAGCAGTACTTC. Its protein product is CASSQGGWIDEQYF.

The J gene is TRBJ1-6, the V gene TRBV2; TRBD1 aligns across 9 bases. This CDR3 region has 17 residues. Germline assignment: CDR1 SNHLY and CDR2 FYNNEI. With V trimmed by 7 bases and J by 3 bases, 10 bases remained unmatched. CDR3 sequence: CASKPGQGEIYNSPLHF. DNA for the CDR3: TGTGCCAGCAAACCGGGACAGGGTGAGATCTATAATTCACCCCTCCACTTT.

This clone was detected a few times. The J gene is TRBJ1-2, the V gene TRBV14; D is unresolved. Germline V gene data show CDR1 as SGHDN and CDR2 as FVKESK. This CDR3 contains 12 residues. Trimming shortened V by 2 bases and J by 4 bases, and 5 bases separated the two germline ends. The CDR3 bases are TGTGCCAGCAGCCAAAACAGCTATGGCTACACCTTC. Protein product: CASSQNSYGYTF.

The V and J genes are TRBV6-5 and TRBJ1-6; D unresolved. V was clipped by 4 bases and J by 14 bases, with 15 bases between them. CDR3 length: 13 amino acids. CDR1 and CDR2 (germline): MNHEY, SVGAGI. CDR3 nucleotide sequence: TGTGCCAGCAGTTCAACCGGGGTTCCAACCCTCCACTTT. Its translation: CASSSTGVPTLHF.

The chain uses TRBV10-3 and TRBJ2-3; D is unclear. The V end was cut by 6 bases, the J end by 0 bases, with 10 bases between. The germline CDR1 and CDR2 sequences are ENHRY and SYGVKD. This CDR3 spans 14 amino acids. The CDR3 spells CAIRNRLSTDTQYF. In nucleotides, the CDR3 is TGTGCCATCAGAAATCGACTGAGCACAGATACGCAGTATTTT.

The chain has TRBV7-2 and TRBJ2-7, with a possible D match to TRBD2 (6 bases). The germline V and J ends were trimmed by 1 base and 0 bases, with 10 bases remaining between them. This CDR3 has 15 amino acids. Germline V gives CDR1 SGHTA, CDR2 FQGNSA. CDR3 nucleotide sequence: TGTGCCAGCAGCTTAGTGGGGACTGGCTCCTACGAGCAGTACTTC. This gives the protein CASSLVGTGSYEQYF. The variable domain in full, with the rest retrieved from reference TRBV7-2 and TRBJ2-7, is GAGVSQSPSNKVTEKGKDVELRCDPISGHTALYWYRQSLGQGLEFLIYFQGNSAPDKSGLPSDRFSAERTGGSVSTLTIQRTQQEDSAVYLCASSLVGTGSYEQYFGPGTRLTVT.

This sequence joins TRBV5-1 and TRBJ1-5, with 11 bases that match TRBD1. Germline lookup yields CDR1 SGHRS and CDR2 YFSETQ. The ends lost 4 bases at V and 5 bases at J; junction bases unmatched: 2. The CDR3 sequence is 14 residues long. This chain's CDR3 is CASSQGQGDQPQHF. CDR3 coding DNA: TGCGCCAGCAGCCAGGGACAGGGGGATCAGCCCCAGCATTTT.

This clone was seen a few times. The chain links TRBV4-2 to TRBJ2-7; maybe TRBD2 (6 bases). V shed 3 bases and J shed 5 bases, with 11 bases lying between them. The germline V gene has CDR1 LGHNA and CDR2 YNFKEQ. The CDR3 extends over 13 amino acids. CDR3 residues: CASSQDYGDEQYF. The CDR3 region has the DNA TGTGCCAGCAGCCAGGACTACGGGGACGAGCAGTACTTC.

The chain recombines TRBV10-3 with TRBJ2-2; 16 positions agree with TRBD2. V trimming: 6 bases; J trimming: 5 bases; junction bases outside the gene matches: 15. This CDR3 has 20 amino acids. Germline V gene data show CDR1 as ENHRY and CDR2 as SYGVKD. This chain's CDR3 is CAIRNSGTSGRGPGTGELFF. The DNA of the CDR3 is TGTGCCATCAGGAACTCCGGGACTAGCGGGAGGGGACCGGGAACCGGGGAGCTGTTTTTT.

This chain joins TRBV15 and TRBJ2-1; D is perhaps TRBD2 (5 bases). Trimming pared 0 bases from V and 9 bases from J, leaving 6 bases between. Per germline, CDR1 LNHNV and CDR2 YYDKDF (reference sequence). The length of the CDR3 is 12 residues. CDR3 sequence (DNA): TGTGCCACCAGCAGAGAACGGGGTGAGCAGTTCTTC. It translates to CATSRERGEQFF.

For the CDR3, the DNA is TGTGCCAGTAGTAGAGCTCCTACGCCGTACAATGAGCAGTTCTTC. This sequence encodes CASSRAPTPYNEQFF. V and J are TRBV19 and TRBJ2-1; no definite D call. The CDR3 length is 15 residues. Trimming stripped 4 bases from V and 4 bases from J, with 14 bases between. Germline CDR1 is LNHDA and CDR2 is SQIVND (reference sequence).

The V call is TRBV5-1, the J call TRBJ1-2, with D perhaps TRBD1 (6 bases). In germline, CDR1 is SGHRS, CDR2 YFSETQ. The CDR3 sequence is 19 residues long. V was cut by 1 base and J by 3 bases, with 25 bases left in between. CDR3 residues: CASSLSLGQGNTTDYGYTF. CDR3 bases: TGCGCCAGCAGCTTGTCGTTGGGGCAGGGGAATACCACCGACTATGGCTACACCTTC.

The rearrangement links TRBV5-1 to TRBJ1-1; D not resolved. Germline V gives CDR1 SGHRS, CDR2 YFSETQ. This CDR3 region has 13 residues. Trimming stripped 2 bases from V and 1 base from J, with 6 bases between. The chain's CDR3 is CASSLARNTEAFF. The CDR3 DNA is TGCGCCAGCAGCTTAGCACGGAACACTGAAGCTTTCTTT.